These 2 T cell receptor beta chains came from one sample sequenced in a study of T cell changes during pregnancy in multiple sclerosis. Profiled with immunoSEQ multiplex PCR; TCRdb holds only in-frame clones, not every one. Among under 130,000 clones listed, almost 95% were seen once. The source material was peripheral blood, sampled after pregnancy. The receptors derive from a female donor with multiple sclerosis, enrolled in a pregnancy study.

The chain recombines TRBV2 with TRBJ1-1; unclear D gene. CDR1 SNHLY and CDR2 FYNNEI come from the germline V gene. This CDR3 region has 14 residues. Trimming took 6 bases from V and 5 from J, leaving 16 bases between them. The CDR3 region is CASRGLRGSTEAFF. DNA of the CDR3: TGTGCCAGCAGGGGCCTACGGGGTAGTACTGAAGCTTTCTTT.

The chain carries TRBV7-2 and TRBJ2-1, with 8 bases that match TRBD1. The germline V gene encodes CDR1 SGHTA and CDR2 FQGNSA. Germline trimming cut 8 bases from V and 2 bases from J; bases unmatched to any gene: 5. The CDR3 is 14 residues long. The CDR3 DNA reads TGTGCCAGCGTGCAGGGGGCTGCCTACAATGAGCAGTTCTTC. Its protein product is CASVQGAAYNEQFF.